What follows is one T cell receptor beta chain and its context. Antigen unknown. The data derive from a study of T cell repertoires in cytomegalovirus infection. Findings and limits, study-wide: Summed public TCR beta family frequency identified CMV carriers bearing the relevant HLA. In two of eight donors, the top clonotype was HLA-C-restricted CMV-specific.

Each CDR3 protein gets one entry after TCRdb re-called the reads with MiXCR. The profile shows 350,000 to 500,000 distinct CDR3 sequences, under 40% of them singletons. The origin of this receptor is a human donor in good health (CMV status not recorded). Some clones in this sample may be carry-over from other donors' samples. Sequences were obtained from PBMCs.

The CDR3 bases are TGTGCCAGCAGCTCCGGGGGCAGGACATCCATGTGGGGCACAGATACGCAGTATTTT. Translation gives CASSSGGRTSMWGTDTQYF. The V gene is TRBV7-6, the J gene TRBJ2-3; D may correspond to TRBD1 or TRBD2 (6 bases each). V dropped 4 bases and J dropped 1 base, with 24 bases sitting between them. Germline V CDR1 and CDR2: SGHVS, FNYEAQ. CDR3 length: 19 residues.